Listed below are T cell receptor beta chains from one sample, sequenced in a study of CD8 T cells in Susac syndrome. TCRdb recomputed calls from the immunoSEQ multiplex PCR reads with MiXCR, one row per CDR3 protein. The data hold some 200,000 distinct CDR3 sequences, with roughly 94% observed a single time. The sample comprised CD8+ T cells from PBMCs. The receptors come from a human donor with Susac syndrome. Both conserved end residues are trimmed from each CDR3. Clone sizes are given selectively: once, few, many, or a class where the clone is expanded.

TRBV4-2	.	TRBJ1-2	ASSLGIRDGYT
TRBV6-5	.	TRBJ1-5	ASSDGARGNQPQH
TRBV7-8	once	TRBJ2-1	ASRPSGNPSSYNEQF
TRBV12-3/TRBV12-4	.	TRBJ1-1	ASSVTTGTMNTEAF
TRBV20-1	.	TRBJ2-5	SAGTSGETQY
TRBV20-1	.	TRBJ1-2	SAGQSQNYGYT
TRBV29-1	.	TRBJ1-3	SVVIGDSGNTIY
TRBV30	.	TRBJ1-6	AWSSGQGVNSPLH
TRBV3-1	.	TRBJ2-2	ASSQAGTATNTGELF
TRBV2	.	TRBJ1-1	ASSAGGAF
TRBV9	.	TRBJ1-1	ASSVGKGPVEAF
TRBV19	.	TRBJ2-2	ASSLWTSSTGELF
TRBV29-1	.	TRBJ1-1	SAGENTEAF
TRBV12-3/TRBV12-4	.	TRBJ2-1	ASSLDWWEAWDEQF
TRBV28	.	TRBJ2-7	ASSTRDHLYEQY
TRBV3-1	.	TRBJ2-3	ASSQDAMVGDTQY
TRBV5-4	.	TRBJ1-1	ASSRTTGVTEAF
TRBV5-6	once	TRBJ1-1	ASSLGGIEAF
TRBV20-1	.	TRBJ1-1	SAQVPGNTEAF
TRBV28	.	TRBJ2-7	ASSRWTGEYEQY
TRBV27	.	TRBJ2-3	ASSLSTSTDTQY
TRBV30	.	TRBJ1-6	AWSFYNSPLH
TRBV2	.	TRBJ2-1	ASSEGQLNEQF
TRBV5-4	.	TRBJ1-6	ASSRVEGPLH
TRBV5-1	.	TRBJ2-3	ASRSASGGPTDTQY
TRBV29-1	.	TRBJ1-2	SVDSSGVYGYT
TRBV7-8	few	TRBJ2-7	ASSTGTGSYEQY
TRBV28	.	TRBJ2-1	ASSPRLAGGIIYNEQF
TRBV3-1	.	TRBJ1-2	ASSRGTGGANYGYT
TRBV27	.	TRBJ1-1	ASSQGHLNTEAF
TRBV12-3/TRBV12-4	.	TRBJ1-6	ASSTGEDNSPLH
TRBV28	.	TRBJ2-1	ASTWTGLNNEQF
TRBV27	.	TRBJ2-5	ASSLNSGVETQY
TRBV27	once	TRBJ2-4	ASSFRGVKNIQY
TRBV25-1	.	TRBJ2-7	ASSEASGSNYEQY
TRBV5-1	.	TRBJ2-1	ASSRGTGVPGEQF
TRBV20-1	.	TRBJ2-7	SATTGGLYEQY
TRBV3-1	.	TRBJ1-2	ASSQIRPGTYGYT
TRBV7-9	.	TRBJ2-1	ASSLLSGAGNYDNEQF
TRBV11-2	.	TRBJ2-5	ASSLGDRVTYQETQY
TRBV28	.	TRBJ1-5	ASIGIKGPYSNQPQH
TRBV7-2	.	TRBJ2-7	ASSLIPSAYEQY
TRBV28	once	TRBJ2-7	ASSLSGESSYEQY
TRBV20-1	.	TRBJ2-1	SARELAGGSNNEQF
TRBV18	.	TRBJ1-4	ASSPKDGQGRMF
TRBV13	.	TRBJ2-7	ASSSASKGEQY
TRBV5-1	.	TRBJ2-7	ASSLGFRLDRSYEQY
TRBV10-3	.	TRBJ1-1	AISESAGPTEAF
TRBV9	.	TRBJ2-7	ASSFRDTPYEQY
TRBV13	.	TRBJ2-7	ASSLRGQGLGYEQY
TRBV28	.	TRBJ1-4	ASSFSPRVNEKLF